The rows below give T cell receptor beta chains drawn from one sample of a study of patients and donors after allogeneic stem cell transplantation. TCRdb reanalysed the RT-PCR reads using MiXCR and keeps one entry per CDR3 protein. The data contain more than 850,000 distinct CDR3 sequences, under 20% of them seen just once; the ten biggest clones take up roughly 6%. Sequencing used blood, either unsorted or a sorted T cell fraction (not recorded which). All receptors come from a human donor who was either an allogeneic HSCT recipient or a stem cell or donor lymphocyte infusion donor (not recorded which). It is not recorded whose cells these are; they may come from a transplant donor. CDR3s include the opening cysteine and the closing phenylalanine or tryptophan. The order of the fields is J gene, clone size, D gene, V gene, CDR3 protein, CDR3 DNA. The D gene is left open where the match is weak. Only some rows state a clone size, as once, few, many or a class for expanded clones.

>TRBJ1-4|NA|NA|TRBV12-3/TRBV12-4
CASSSTRDRSFF
TGTGCCAGCAGTTCCACCAGGGACCGATCATTTTTT
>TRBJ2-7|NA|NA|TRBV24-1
CATSEGGTHYEQYF
TGTGCCACCAGTGAAGGGGGGACTCACTACGAGCAGTACTTC
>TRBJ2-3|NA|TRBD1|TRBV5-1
CASKGTGGSDTQYF
TGCGCCAGCAAGGGGACAGGGGGCTCAGATACGCAGTATTTT
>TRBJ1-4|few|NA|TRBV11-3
CASSLASAGVKLFF
TGTGCCAGCAGCTTAGCGTCGGCAGGGGTAAAACTGTTTTTT
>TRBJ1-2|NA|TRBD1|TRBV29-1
CSASQGVGYTF
TGCAGCGCCTCACAGGGGGTCGGCTACACCTTC
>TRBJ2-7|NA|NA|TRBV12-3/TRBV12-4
CASRLEVLNEQYF
TGTGCCAGCAGGCTGGAAGTGCTGAACGAGCAGTACTTC
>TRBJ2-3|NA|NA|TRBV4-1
CASSQSQGTDTQYF
TGCGCCAGCAGCCAATCACAGGGCACAGATACGCAGTATTTT
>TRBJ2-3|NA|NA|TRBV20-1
CSASPGATDTQYF
TGCAGTGCTAGTCCGGGGGCGACAGATACGCAGTATTTT
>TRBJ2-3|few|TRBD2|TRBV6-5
CASSYSGLEDTQYF
TGTGCCAGCAGTTACTCGGGACTAGAGGATACGCAGTATTTT
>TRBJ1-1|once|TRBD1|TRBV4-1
CASSQEFDRDTEAFF
TGCGCCAGCAGCCAAGAGTTCGACAGGGACACTGAAGCTTTCTTT
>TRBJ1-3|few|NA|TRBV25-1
CASQPAGLGNTIYF
TGTGCCAGCCAACCTGCAGGGCTTGGAAACACCATATATTTT
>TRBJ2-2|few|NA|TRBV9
CASTNLGTGELFF
TGTGCCAGCACCAACCTAGGAACCGGGGAGCTGTTTTTT
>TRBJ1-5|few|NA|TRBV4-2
CASSQATAQQPQHF
TGTGCCAGCAGCCAAGCGACGGCTCAACAGCCCCAGCATTTT
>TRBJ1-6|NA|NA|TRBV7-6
CASSLGTGRNNSPLHF
TGTGCCAGCAGCTTAGGGACCGGGAGAAATAATTCACCCCTCCACTTT
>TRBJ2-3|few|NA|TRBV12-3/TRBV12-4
CASRLPGSTDTQYF
TGTGCCAGCAGACTTCCCGGGAGCACAGATACGCAGTATTTT
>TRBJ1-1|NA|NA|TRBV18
CASTDNDRWESEAFF
TGTGCCAGCACCGACAATGACCGGTGGGAATCTGAAGCTTTCTTT
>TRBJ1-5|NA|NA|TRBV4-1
CASSQTDGSNQPQHF
TGCGCCAGCAGCCAAACGGACGGTAGCAATCAGCCCCAGCATTTT
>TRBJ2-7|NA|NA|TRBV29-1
CSVEGRGGSYEQYF
TGCAGCGTTGAAGGAAGGGGGGGCTCCTACGAGCAGTACTTC
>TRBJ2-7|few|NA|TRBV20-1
CSASGGPPLPFYEQYF
TGCAGTGCTAGCGGGGGACCACCCCTCCCGTTCTACGAGCAGTACTTC
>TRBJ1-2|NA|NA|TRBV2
CASSVSGYVGYTF
TGTGCCAGCAGTGTCTCAGGGTACGTTGGCTACACCTTC
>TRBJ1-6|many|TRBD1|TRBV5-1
CASSKGTGNSPLHF
TGCGCCAGCAGCAAAGGGACAGGGAACTCACCCCTCCACTTT
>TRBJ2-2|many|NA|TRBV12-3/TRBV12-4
CASKMFRNTGELFF
TGTGCCAGCAAGATGTTCCGGAACACCGGGGAGCTGTTTTTT
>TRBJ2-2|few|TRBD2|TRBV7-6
CASSLGRTSGRTGELFF
TGTGCCAGCAGCTTAGGTCGGACTAGCGGGAGGACCGGGGAGCTGTTTTTT
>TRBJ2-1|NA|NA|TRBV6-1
CASSVGTQTYNEQFF
TGTGCCAGCAGTGTCGGGACTCAGACCTACAATGAGCAGTTCTTC
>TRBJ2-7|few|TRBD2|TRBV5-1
CASSLAGLAGFHEQYF
TGCGCCAGCAGCTTAGCGGGACTAGCGGGATTCCACGAGCAGTACTTC
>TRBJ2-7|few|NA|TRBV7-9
CASSFHGTYEQYF
TGTGCCAGCAGCTTCCACGGAACTTACGAGCAGTACTTC
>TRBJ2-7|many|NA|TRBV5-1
CASSLNWTPTYEQYF
TGCGCCAGCAGCTTGAACTGGACACCCACCTACGAGCAGTACTTC
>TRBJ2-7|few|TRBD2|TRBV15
CATSRISGSYYEQYF
TGTGCCACCAGCAGAATAAGCGGGAGCTACTACGAGCAGTACTTC
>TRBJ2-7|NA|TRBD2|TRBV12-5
CASGLVVRTSGSFYEQYF
TGTGCTAGTGGTTTGGTAGTCAGAACTAGCGGGAGTTTCTACGAGCAGTACTTC
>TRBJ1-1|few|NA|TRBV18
CASSPTWGQSNTIEAFF
TGTGCCAGCTCTCCTACGTGGGGGCAAAGTAATACGATTGAAGCTTTCTTT
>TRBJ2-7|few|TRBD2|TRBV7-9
CASSLVLAGGEQYF
TGTGCCAGCAGCTTAGTACTAGCGGGAGGCGAGCAGTACTTC
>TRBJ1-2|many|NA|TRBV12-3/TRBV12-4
CASTPPLLSGYTF
TGTGCCAGCACCCCCCCCCTCCTCAGCGGCTACACCTTC
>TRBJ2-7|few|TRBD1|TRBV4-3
CASSQYRGLEQYF
TGCGCCAGCAGCCAGTACAGGGGGCTCGAGCAGTACTTC
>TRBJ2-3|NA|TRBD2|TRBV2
CASSEIPSGGGDTQYF
TGTGCCAGCAGTGAGATCCCTAGCGGCGGCGGGGATACGCAGTATTTT
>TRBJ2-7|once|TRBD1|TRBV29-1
CGGSGGQGEQYF
TGTGGCGGGTCAGGGGGCCAGGGCGAGCAGTACTTC
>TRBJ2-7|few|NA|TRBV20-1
CSAEGVGRLYEQYF
TGCAGTGCCGAGGGGGTGGGACGGCTCTACGAGCAGTACTTC
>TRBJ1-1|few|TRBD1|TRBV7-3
CASTQGAGAEAFF
TGTGCCAGCACCCAGGGGGCAGGCGCTGAAGCTTTCTTT
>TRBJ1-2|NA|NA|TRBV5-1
CASSSDALNYGYTF
TGCGCCAGCAGCTCGGACGCCCTGAACTATGGCTACACCTTC
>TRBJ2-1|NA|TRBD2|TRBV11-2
CASSLPTSGKTYNEQFF
TGTGCCAGCAGCTTACCGACTAGCGGGAAGACCTACAATGAGCAGTTCTTC
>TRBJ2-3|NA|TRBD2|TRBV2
CASSEIAGSADTQYF
TGTGCCAGCAGTGAAATAGCGGGGTCTGCAGATACGCAGTATTTT
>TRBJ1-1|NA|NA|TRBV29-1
CSVESWEDSTEAFF
TGCAGCGTTGAGTCCTGGGAGGATTCCACTGAAGCTTTCTTT
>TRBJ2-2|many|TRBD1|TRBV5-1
CASSPDRAGELFF
TGCGCCAGCAGCCCCGACAGGGCCGGGGAGCTGTTTTTT
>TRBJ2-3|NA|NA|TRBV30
CAWSVGNRVRTDTQYF
TGTGCCTGGAGTGTAGGTAATCGAGTACGCACAGATACGCAGTATTTT
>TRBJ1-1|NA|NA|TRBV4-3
CASSQDLQVTEAFF
TGCGCCAGCAGCCAAGATTTACAAGTCACTGAAGCTTTCTTT
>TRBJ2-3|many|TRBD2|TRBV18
CASSPSGGSTDTQYF
TGTGCCAGCTCACCCAGCGGGGGGAGCACAGATACGCAGTATTTT
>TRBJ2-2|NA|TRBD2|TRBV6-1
CASRTWTSGGRTGELFF
TGTGCCAGCAGAACCTGGACTAGCGGGGGAAGGACCGGGGAGCTGTTTTTT
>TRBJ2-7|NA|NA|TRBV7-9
CASSDDISLIF
TGTGCCAGCAGCGATGACATTTCCCTCATTTTC
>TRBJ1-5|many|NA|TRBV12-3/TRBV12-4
CASSLRSFGNQPQHF
TGTGCCAGCAGTTTACGGAGTTTTGGCAATCAGCCCCAGCATTTT
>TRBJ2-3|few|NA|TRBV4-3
CASSQDNLGGRTDTQYF
TGCGCCAGCAGCCAAGATAACCTGGGGGGACGCACAGATACGCAGTATTTT
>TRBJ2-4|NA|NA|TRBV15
CATSSQVAKNIQYF
TGTGCCACCAGCTCCCAAGTAGCCAAAAACATTCAGTACTTC
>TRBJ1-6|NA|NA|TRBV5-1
CASSTTGLSPLHF
TGCGCCAGCAGCACCACAGGTCTTTCACCCCTCCACTTT
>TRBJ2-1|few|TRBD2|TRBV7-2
CASSLAFRDYYNEQFF
TGTGCCAGCAGCTTAGCGTTCCGGGACTACTACAATGAGCAGTTCTTC
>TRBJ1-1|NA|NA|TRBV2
CASSFRQGLGGTEAFF
TGTGCCAGCAGTTTTAGGCAGGGACTTGGAGGCACTGAAGCTTTCTTT
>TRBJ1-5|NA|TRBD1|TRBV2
CASTEANRGDQPQHF
TGTGCCAGCACAGAGGCCAACAGGGGAGACCAGCCCCAGCATTTT
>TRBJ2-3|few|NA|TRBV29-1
CSDEGPPYFRHTQYF
TGCAGCGACGAGGGACCTCCGTACTTTAGGCATACGCAGTATTTT
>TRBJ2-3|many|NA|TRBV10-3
CAISESTASSTDTQYF
TGTGCCATCAGTGAGTCGACAGCTTCTAGCACAGATACGCAGTATTTT
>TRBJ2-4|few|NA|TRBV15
CATSRDRLAKNIQYF
TGTGCCACCAGCCGTGACCGACTAGCCAAAAACATTCAGTACTTC